The T cell receptor beta chain described here comes from a study of cytomegalovirus exposure and HLA in healthy donors (TCRdb year 2017). At the level of the whole study: In an earlier analysis of 450 to 750 of the donors, 276 Gb of sequence data and 90 million to 120 million unique TCR beta sequences from 150 million to 200 million T cells were reported. Approximately 310 gigabases of sequencing data and approximately 80 million unique TCR sequences were included in an early release covering around 650 HLA-typed donors. The genetic ancestry cluster associated with self-reported Caucasian donors included around 76% of the 300 to 450 genotyped donors. The study was designed to test whether signatures of past pathogen exposure could be identified by cataloging public T cell receptors. The T cell repertoires of 666 subjects were profiled by immunosequencing and related to cytomegalovirus serostatus. A separate validation cohort of 90 to 150 different subjects was used in addition to the approximately 700-subject first cohort. To predict cytomegalovirus infection status, the study combined high-throughput TCR immunosequencing, statistical association of individual TCRs with disease status, and machine learning. A later analysis re-examined previously published TCR beta repertoires from roughly 650 donors and added high-resolution HLA genotyping to investigate patterns of TCR occurrence. Rather than drawing on any new phenotypic data, the later analysis identified candidate immune exposures from TCR beta sequences and the way those sequences occurred across donors. In an earlier analysis of about 590 of the donors, high-throughput TCR beta sequencing was used to judge whether each TCR beta V gene segment behaved as functional or pseudogenic. Alongside the repertoire data, information on donor age, sex, ethnicity and CMV serostatus was compiled. In a later genetic analysis, genome-wide SNP genotypes for about 65% of the roughly 700 donors were used, and that subset was treated as a discovery cohort. Every discovery cohort repertoire had been produced on one sequencing platform. Both class I and class II loci were covered by HLA typing, at four-digit resolution. The number of donors typed differed by locus, with about 629-630 for A, B, C, DRB1 and DQB1, around 500 for DQA1, about 610 for DPA1, and over 400 for DPB1. Several DR-DQ haplotypes were treated as single units for association and clustering because of strong linkage in the cohort. Across some 400 genotyped donors of the cohort, an average of roughly 250,000 unique TCR beta nucleotide sequences per donor were sequenced, and roughly a sixth of those sequences were non-productive. Overall study outcomes, separate from this receptor: This cohort had only TCR beta chains sequenced, and the lack of alpha or paired-chain data limited which features could be detected. A few of the identified cytomegalovirus-associated TCR beta chains were confirmed in vitro to be specific for cytomegalovirus antigens. Sequencing depth was assumed to be roughly uniform across donors in the presence/absence analyses, though that assumption may not hold. Immune exposure information for the cohort was limited to CMV serostatus. Broadly in line with IMGT annotations, most TCR beta V segments showed up in productive rearrangements about 87% or about 30% of the time in an earlier analysis of some 590 of the donors. In a later genetic analysis, fewer N-insertions in productive TCRs were reported among donors in an Asian-associated ancestry cluster than the roughly 700-donor mean. A group of highly shared sequence variants was considered likely to be a technical artifact of the sequencing pipeline. A further reported finding was that TCR beta sequences accurately predicted the HLA-A and HLA-B alleles for most subjects in the first cohort. It was suggested by the authors that the approach could potentially be generalized to other disease states and immunological phenotypes. In a later analysis, HLA-associated TCR beta chains were found to be more clonally expanded and to have lower generation probabilities than equally common non-associated chains. The study listed over 150 TCR beta chains as associated with cytomegalovirus. Specific HLA alleles were associated with 15,000 to 20,000 TCR beta sequences at a false discovery rate of 0.05 in a later analysis. Correlated functional status among segregating V segments might be attributable to linkage disequilibrium, but an unknown experimental factor could not be ruled out. A later analysis found that TCR association rates varied across HLA loci, with DRB1 alleles showing the most associated TCRs and HLA-C alleles the fewest. Most TCR sequences were observed very rarely across donors, whereas some public TCRs were present in many individuals. Most CMV-associated TCR beta chains appeared to be HLA-restricted in a later analysis, and the HLA associations seemed to be driven largely by CMV exposure. Strong co-occurrence of HLA alleles, especially DR and DQ, made assigning TCR associations to individual alleles difficult. Because HLA typing was missing for some donors at each locus, association tests included only the typed subset. The 87-base-pair reads could not distinguish some IMGT-functional V segments, including TRBV6-2 and TRBV6-3, so those segments were excluded. Several of the top co-occurrence clusters appeared to be linked to parvovirus B19, influenza, CMV and Epstein-Barr virus, according to a later analysis. Cytomegalovirus status was reported to be diagnosed by the classifier with high specificity and sensitivity in both the original and validation cohorts. Because counts were too low, about 15 rarely observed V segments, including chromosome 9 orphons, were left out of the earlier analysis of some 640 of the donors. V-gene and J-gene trimming of TCR beta chains was associated with a missense DCLRE1C variant in a later genetic analysis, and the association was replicated in an independent cohort.

CDR3 length: 16 amino acids, cysteine to phenylalanine. Kept here is only the CDR3 DNA, which spans 48 bases and is read in frame from base 1. CDR1 and CDR2 (MGHRA, YSYEKL) derive from the germline V gene. The junction shows trimming of 2 bases on V and 11 bases on J, plus 21 bases between the germline ends. Comment on this clone: Its antigen is currently not known. No base quality information exists; no much larger clone differs at one position.

The cohort was made up of roughly 670 healthy bone marrow donors. Cohort members were all nominally healthy when sampled, although unrecorded immune exposures were likely present. The donor was CMV seronegative and belonged to the group of approximately 320 seronegative cohort members. A peripheral blood sample was provided by each donor, and peripheral blood mononuclear cells were used for TCR beta sequencing. The Qiagen DNeasy Blood Extraction Kit was used to extract genomic DNA from the blood cell samples. Receptor amplification or capture employed the immunoSEQ multiplex PCR assay. The multiplex PCR relied on a mix of 60 forward primers for TCR Vbeta segments and 13 reverse primers for TCR Jbeta segments. Amplification of the CDR3 region of rearranged TCR beta genes was performed with a multiplex PCR assay on genomic DNA. The amplified TCR beta libraries were sequenced on the Illumina HiSeq System as 87-base-pair reads. In the original analysis: A later analysis tallied 80 million to 95 million unique TCR beta chains across the 610 or so repertoires, and some 10 million of those chains were shared by two or more donors. Raw reads were error-corrected and collapsed into unique sequences by a nearest-neighbor algorithm in which closely related sequences were merged to remove PCR and sequencing errors. V, D and J gene segments were assigned by aligning CDR3 sequences to IMGT reference sequences. For a sequence to be retained, at least a six-nucleotide match to both a V gene segment and a J gene segment was required. Rearrangements were classified as productive when the CDR3 lacked stop codons and remained in frame with V and J, and all other rearrangements were classified as non-productive. Following IMGT convention, CDR3 was defined as the stretch from the second conserved V-encoded cysteine to the conserved J-encoded phenylalanine. The earlier analysis of some 540 of the donors excluded any sequence lacking an unambiguous match to a single V gene segment. An earlier analysis of a few hundred of the donors classified V segments as functional when productive rearrangements were above 56.7% and as segregating when the standard deviation between donors was above 5%. A statistical classification framework was built for diagnosing cytomegalovirus status from the catalog of TCR beta chain sequences. A later analysis assigned V and J genes by comparing TCR nucleotide sequences with IMGT/GENE-DB human TR gene sequences. A later analysis assigned CDR3 sequences and most-parsimonious VDJ recombination scenarios with the TCRdist pipeline. In a later analysis, each TCR beta chain was defined by its CDR3 amino acid sequence together with its V-gene family, and reads lacking a unique V-gene family were excluded. To address suspected cross-contamination and a sequencing artifact, a later analysis removed around 590 highly shared, low-generation-probability nucleotide sequences. For each public chain, a later analysis derived a clonal expansion index from normalized ranks of inferred template counts within each repertoire. Generation probabilities in a later analysis came from a VDJ recombination model fitted to out-of-frame rearrangements, and those results were checked against IGoR. A later analysis scored TCR-TCR, TCR-HLA and TCR-CMV co-occurrence with hypergeometric tests, applying a repertoire-size bias correction to TCR pairs. False discovery rates were estimated in a later analysis by permuting HLA or CMV assignments 20 times. In a later analysis, co-occurring TCRs were grouped using DBSCAN, with TCRdist sequence similarity added in when clustering inside HLA-allele-positive subsets. Co-occurrence clustering excluded repertoires with fewer than 30,000 or more than 120,000 public chains, plus five with anomalous nucleotide sharing. Entries here come from immuneACCESS through TCRdb and include only in-frame sequences with V and J called. Some clones fail to appear in such tables; in the studies checked, an unresolved V gene covers under half of the shortfall, and the cause of the remainder is unknown. V and J calls and clone size are given by that table; D and trimming were obtained from the DNA. Present in this sample are around 21,000 clones, around 73% of which were seen just once. The top ten hold approximately 7% of the sample.

Material: PBMCs. The receptor comes from a man aged 55 to 69 in good health and CMV-seronegative. The V and J segments used are TRBV4-1 and TRBJ1-4; the best D guess is TRBD1, with 5 bases matching. The CDR3 corresponds to CASSQTVIRGHRKLFF. Read as DNA, the sequence is TGCGCCAGCAGCCAAACGGTTATAAGGGGCCATAGGAAACTGTTTTTT.